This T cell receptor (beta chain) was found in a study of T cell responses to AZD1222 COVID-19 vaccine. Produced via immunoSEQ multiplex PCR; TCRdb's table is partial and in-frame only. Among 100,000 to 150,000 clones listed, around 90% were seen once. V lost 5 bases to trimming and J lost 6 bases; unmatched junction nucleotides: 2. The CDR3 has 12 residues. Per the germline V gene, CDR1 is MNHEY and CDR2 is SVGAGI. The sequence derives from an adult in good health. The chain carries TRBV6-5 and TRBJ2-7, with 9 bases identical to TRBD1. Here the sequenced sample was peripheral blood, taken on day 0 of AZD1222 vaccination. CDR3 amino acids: CASSMTGGEQYF. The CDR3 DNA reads TGTGCCAGCAGTATGACAGGGGGCGAGCAGTACTTC.